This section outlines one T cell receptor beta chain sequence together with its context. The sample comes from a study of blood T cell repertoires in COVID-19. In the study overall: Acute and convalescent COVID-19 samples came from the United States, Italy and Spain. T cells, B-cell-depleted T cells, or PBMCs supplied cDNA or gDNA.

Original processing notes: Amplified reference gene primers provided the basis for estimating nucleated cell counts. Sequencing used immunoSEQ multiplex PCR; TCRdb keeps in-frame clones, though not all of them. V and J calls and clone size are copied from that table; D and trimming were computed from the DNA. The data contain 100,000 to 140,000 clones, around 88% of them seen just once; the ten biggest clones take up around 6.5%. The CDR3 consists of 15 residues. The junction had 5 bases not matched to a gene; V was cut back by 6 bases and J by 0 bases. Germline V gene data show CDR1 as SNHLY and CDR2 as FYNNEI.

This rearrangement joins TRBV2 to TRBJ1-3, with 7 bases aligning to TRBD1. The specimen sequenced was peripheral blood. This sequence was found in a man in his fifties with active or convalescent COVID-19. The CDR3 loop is CASSTGATSGNTIYF. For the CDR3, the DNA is TGTGCCAGCAGCACAGGGGCGACCTCTGGAAACACCATATATTTT.